This T cell receptor beta chain originates from a study of CD8 T cells in Susac syndrome. General study findings and limits: The study's TCR sequencing and HLA analysis drew on a certain number of individuals. That number was acknowledged as relatively small.

Reverse transcription of about 0.45 to 1 ug RNA used random hexamers. Across 54 Vbeta and 13 Jbeta, TCR beta CDR3 was amplified with immunoSEQ multiplex PCR. TCRdb recomputed calls from the immunoSEQ multiplex PCR reads with MiXCR, one row per CDR3 protein. The table shows about 150,000 distinct CDR3 sequences, with roughly 94% occurring only once. A few counts support this clonotype. Antigen: not known. V dropped 0 bases and J dropped 5 bases, with 5 bases sitting between them. The CDR3 has 13 residues. In germline, CDR1 is SGHRS, CDR2 YFSETQ. This TCR was sampled from a human donor in good health. The chain carries TRBV5-1 and TRBJ2-2; D is unresolved. The sequenced sample was CD4+ T cells from PBMCs. The CDR3 spells CASSLEGTGELFF. For the CDR3, the DNA is TGCGCCAGCAGCTTGGAAGGGACCGGGGAGCTGTTTTTT.